This T cell receptor (beta chain) was recorded in a study of CXCR3-negative and CXCR3-positive naive CD8 T cells (dated by TCRdb to the late 2010s). Regarding the study in general: In total, roughly 150 million TRB reads were obtained, or roughly 1.5 +/- 0.3 million reads per library. The diversity and physicochemical repertoire analyses included some 11 donors pooled from two independent experiments. TRBV-TRBJ cluster analysis included naive subsets from a handful of donors and memory cells from 3 donors.

For every CD8+ T cell subset, 250,000 to 300,000 cells were flow-sorted straight into RLT lysis buffer, and each subset was sorted in triplicate. Naive CD8+ T cells were defined stringently as CD45RO-CCR7+CD27+CD95- to exclude memory contaminants. Peripheral blood mononuclear cells were isolated from buffy coats by standard density gradient centrifugation. Naive CXCR3-negative and CXCR3-positive CD8+ T cells were flow-sorted on a FACSAria III. Total RNA was extracted from sorted cells with an RNeasy Mini Kit. Summary of the overall study and its limitations: Repertoire diversity was comparably high in both naive subsets but much lower in memory CD8+ T cells. Freshly isolated PBMCs were used for most assays because CXCR3 expression went down partially after cryopreservation. Naive CXCR3-negative and CXCR3-positive cells from the same donor showed similar TRBV-TRBJ usage, whereas memory cells showed distinct patterns. TRB CDR3s from CXCR3-positive naive cells showed higher hydrophobicity (lower Kidera factor 4), lower energy, and higher strength and volume indices than CXCR3-negative naive cells. Because surface CD5, which has been linked to self-reactivity in mice, was comparable between naive subsets, TCR interaction strength was also inferred from TRB CDR3 physicochemical properties.

Sequencing used a NextSeq 550. The Human TCR Profiling Kit (MiLaboratory) was used to prepare UMI-labeled 5' RACE TRB cDNA libraries. The full amount of extracted RNA was used for cDNA synthesis, and the full amount of resulting cDNA was used for PCR amplification. The libraries were made side by side, with each library going through the same number of PCR cycles. Turning to the authors' computational methods: With a minimum of two reads required per UMI, MIGEC and MiXCR pulled out about 54,000 +/- 9,700 unique UMI-labeled TRB cDNA molecules from each library. Each library averaged 40,000 +/- 10,000 functional in-frame TRB CDR3 nucleotide clonotypes without stop codons. After downsampling to 5000 UMI-labeled TRB molecules per sample, diversity metrics, including normalized Shannon-Wiener and Chao1, were computed in VDJtools. VDJtools was used to calculate clonotype-size-weighted physicochemical properties of the central five CDR3 residues, namely interaction energy, strength, volume and Kidera factor 4. The reads went through TCRdb reprocessing, and each CDR3 protein sequence gets one entry with no DNA. Clone size and V and J calls follow TCRdb, not the original study. In this sample's table one finds roughly 7,500 distinct CDR3 sequences. The ten largest clones take up under 2.5% of the sample.

Regarding this clonotype: Which antigen it targets is not known.

The material sequenced was naive CXCR3- CD8+ T cells from blood. The sample's cell subset or site label, decoded: CD45RO-CCR7+CD27+CD95- naive CD8+ T cells lacking CXCR3 (TNR3-). The sequence derives from a human donor in good health. Some clones in this sample may be carry-over from other donors' samples.

CDR3 sequence: CASSSSRLGVNTEAFF. Rearrangement joined TRBV2 to TRBJ1-1. The CDR3 goes from the cysteine to the phenylalanine over 16 residues. No DNA accompanies this entry. CDR1 SNHLY and CDR2 FYNNEI are derived from the germline V gene.